The clone carrying this TCR beta chain was observed once. The data belong to a study of T cell responses to AZD1222 COVID-19 vaccine. Produced via immunoSEQ multiplex PCR; TCRdb's table is partial and in-frame only. The table lists under 80,000 clones, around nine tenths of them singletons. J gave up 0 bases and V 0 bases, and 16 bases lay outside the gene matches. The CDR3 is made up of 22 amino acids. The germline V gene encodes CDR1 MRHNA and CDR2 SNTAGT. Recipients boosted at about 4 weeks or about 12 weeks are pooled. The chain links TRBV6-4 to TRBJ1-5, with 11 nucleotides matching TRBD1. The receptor comes from an adult who received the AZD1222 COVID-19 vaccine. Specimen: peripheral blood, collected 28 days after the second AZD1222 dose. The CDR3 DNA sequence: TGTGCCAGCAGTGACTCGAGGGCACTTGGGGGACAGGGGGGAATTAGCAATCAGCCCCAGCATTTT. Translated, it gives CASSDSRALGGQGGISNQPQHF.